A selection of T cell receptor beta chains follows, all from one sample in a study of blood T cells in healthy people across ages. Using its own MiXCR run on the 5' RACE reads, TCRdb lists one record per CDR3 protein. The sample lists some 700,000 distinct CDR3 sequences; 20% to 25% were seen once. The sequencing input was blood. The origin of the receptors is a man between 65 and 85 years old in good health. CDR3s include the opening cysteine and the closing phenylalanine or tryptophan. Each record gives: V gene, clone size, J gene, D gene, CDR3 protein, CDR3 DNA. A D gene is named only where the DNA matches it firmly. Expanded clones get a size class; other rows say once, few or many, or leave the size out.

v_call: TRBV7-2; clone_size: -; j_call: TRBJ1-6; d_call: -; cdr3_aa: CASSPHRDPPLHF; cdr3_nt: TGTGCCAGCAGCCCCCATCGGGACCCCCCCCTCCACTTT
v_call: TRBV6-5; clone_size: -; j_call: TRBJ1-1; d_call: -; cdr3_aa: CASSPRRKNTEAFF; cdr3_nt: TGTGCCAGCAGTCCTAGACGGAAGAACACTGAAGCTTTCTTT
v_call: TRBV4-3; clone_size: -; j_call: TRBJ1-2; d_call: -; cdr3_aa: CASSPNHRVAYGYTF; cdr3_nt: TGCGCCAGCAGCCCGAATCACAGGGTTGCGTATGGCTACACCTTC
v_call: TRBV5-1; clone_size: few; j_call: TRBJ2-6; d_call: TRBD1; cdr3_aa: CASSFRTGGEANVLTF; cdr3_nt: TGCGCCAGCAGCTTTAGAACAGGGGGCGAGGCCAACGTCCTGACTTTC
v_call: TRBV7-9; clone_size: many; j_call: TRBJ1-1; d_call: -; cdr3_aa: CASGGLSTEAFF; cdr3_nt: TGTGCCAGCGGTGGTCTGAGCACTGAAGCTTTCTTT
v_call: TRBV18; clone_size: many; j_call: TRBJ1-2; d_call: -; cdr3_aa: CASSRGIYGYTF; cdr3_nt: TGTGCCAGCTCACGCGGGATTTATGGCTACACCTTC
v_call: TRBV9; clone_size: -; j_call: TRBJ1-6; d_call: -; cdr3_aa: CASSVAGGGNSPLHF; cdr3_nt: TGTGCCAGCAGCGTAGCGGGGGGAGGTAATTCACCCCTCCACTTT
v_call: TRBV28; clone_size: few; j_call: TRBJ2-5; d_call: -; cdr3_aa: CASMSYEQYF; cdr3_nt: TGTGCCAGCATGTCGTATGAGCAGTACTTC
v_call: TRBV7-9; clone_size: -; j_call: TRBJ2-2; d_call: -; cdr3_aa: CASSSREQNTGELFF; cdr3_nt: TGTGCCAGCAGCTCCAGGGAGCAGAATACCGGGGAGCTGTTTTTT
v_call: TRBV29-1; clone_size: many; j_call: TRBJ2-1; d_call: TRBD2; cdr3_aa: CSVGGGTSGYNEQFF; cdr3_nt: TGCAGCGTTGGGGGAGGGACTAGCGGATACAATGAGCAGTTCTTC
v_call: TRBV5-1; clone_size: few; j_call: TRBJ1-3; d_call: -; cdr3_aa: CASSLGQTSAGNTIYF; cdr3_nt: TGCGCCAGCAGCTTGGGACAGACCTCTGCAGGAAACACCATATATTTT
v_call: TRBV20-1; clone_size: few; j_call: TRBJ2-7; d_call: -; cdr3_aa: CSASESYEQYF; cdr3_nt: TGCAGTGCATCAGAGTCCTACGAGCAGTACTTC
v_call: TRBV3-1; clone_size: -; j_call: TRBJ2-1; d_call: TRBD1; cdr3_aa: CASSHTTGQSYNEQFF; cdr3_nt: TGTGCCAGCAGCCATACGACGGGACAGAGCTACAATGAGCAGTTCTTC
v_call: TRBV5-1; clone_size: few; j_call: TRBJ2-5; d_call: TRBD1; cdr3_aa: CASSPILGQYQETQYF; cdr3_nt: TGCGCCAGCAGCCCAATCTTGGGACAGTACCAAGAGACCCAGTACTTC
v_call: TRBV24-1; clone_size: -; j_call: TRBJ2-5; d_call: -; cdr3_aa: CATSEGGWQQGTQYF; cdr3_nt: TGTGCCACCAGTGAAGGCGGCTGGCAGCAGGGGACCCAGTACTTC
v_call: TRBV6-1; clone_size: -; j_call: TRBJ1-4; d_call: TRBD1; cdr3_aa: CASSDRDRGNEKLFF; cdr3_nt: TGTGCCAGCAGTGATCGCGACAGGGGGAATGAAAAACTGTTTTTT
v_call: TRBV18; clone_size: -; j_call: TRBJ1-4; d_call: TRBD1; cdr3_aa: CASSRGTGDEKLFF; cdr3_nt: TGTGCCAGCTCGCGCGGGACAGGGGATGAAAAACTGTTTTTT
v_call: TRBV7-2; clone_size: many; j_call: TRBJ1-1; d_call: TRBD1; cdr3_aa: CASSLRHRDRVKHTEAFF; cdr3_nt: TGTGCCAGCAGCTTAAGACACCGGGACAGGGTGAAGCACACTGAAGCTTTCTTT
v_call: TRBV24-1; clone_size: few; j_call: TRBJ1-2; d_call: TRBD1; cdr3_aa: CATSDDRGPYGYTF; cdr3_nt: TGTGCCACCAGTGACGACAGGGGGCCTTATGGCTACACCTTC
v_call: TRBV14; clone_size: -; j_call: TRBJ2-7; d_call: TRBD1; cdr3_aa: CASSQYRGRTEQYF; cdr3_nt: TGTGCCAGCAGCCAATATAGGGGGCGTACCGAGCAGTACTTC
v_call: TRBV29-1; clone_size: many; j_call: TRBJ2-3; d_call: -; cdr3_aa: CSVEWRTDTQYF; cdr3_nt: TGCAGCGTTGAATGGAGGACAGATACGCAGTATTTT
v_call: TRBV5-6; clone_size: few; j_call: TRBJ1-6; d_call: -; cdr3_aa: CASSSSLNRATPGSYNSPLHF; cdr3_nt: TGTGCCAGCAGCTCAAGTCTGAACAGGGCCACACCCGGATCCTATAATTCACCCCTCCACTTT